The 18 T cell receptor beta chains reported below all come from one sample, sequenced in a study of CD8 T cells in ankylosing spondylitis. From the 5' RACE reads, TCRdb called clonotypes with MiXCR, one entry per CDR3 protein. The sample holds roughly 140,000 distinct CDR3 sequences, approximately 48% seen once. Sequenced sample: synovial fluid, either unsorted or a sorted T cell fraction (not recorded which). All receptors come from a male donor with ankylosing spondylitis.

The CDR3 sequence is CASRRVAGELFF. CDR3 bases: TGCGCCAGCCGCAGGGTCGCCGGGGAGCTGTTTTTT. The chain recombines TRBV5-1 with TRBJ2-2, with D possibly being TRBD1 (5 bases). Germline assignment: CDR1 SGHRS and CDR2 YFSETQ. Trimming pared 7 bases from V and 6 bases from J, leaving 10 bases between. The CDR3 runs 12 residues.

The chain recombines TRBV12-3 or TRBV12-4 with TRBJ2-2, with 8 bases fitting TRBD1. After removal of 6 bases from V and 6 bases from J, the junction contained 12 bases not matched to a gene. This CDR3 is built from 16 residues. CDR3 coding DNA: TGTGCCAGCAGGAGACCGGGACAGGCAATCGCCGGGGAGCTGTTTTTT. The encoded protein is CASRRPGQAIAGELFF.

V usage is TRBV4-2 and J usage is TRBJ2-5; 7 bases fit TRBD2. The CDR3 runs 14 residues. Germline CDR1 and CDR2: LGHNA and YNFKEQ. The J segment lost 1 base and the V segment lost 8 bases, leaving 7 bases of the junction unmatched. CDR3 amino acids: CASAPGEGQETQYF. The DNA for the CDR3 is TGTGCCAGCGCGCCCGGGGAGGGCCAAGAGACCCAGTACTTC.

The chain is built from TRBV27 and TRBJ1-1, with a possible D match to TRBD1 (5 bases). The CDR3 is made up of 16 amino acids. The germline V gene encodes CDR1 MNHEY and CDR2 SMNVEV (reference sequence). V gave up 6 bases and J gave up 0 bases, with 17 bases separating them. The CDR3 is CASSQGASTVNTEAFF. DNA of the CDR3: TGTGCCAGCAGCCAAGGGGCCTCTACAGTGAACACTGAAGCTTTCTTT.

The chain couples TRBV6-5 to TRBJ1-2; D ambiguous. Deletions cut 2 bases from V and 4 bases from J, with 17 bases between. The CDR3 spans 16 residues. Germline CDR1 and CDR2: MNHEY and SVGAGI. CDR3 in amino acids: CASSYRRVRVIYGYTF. The CDR3 nucleotides are TGTGCCAGCAGTTACCGTAGGGTTCGGGTGATCTATGGCTACACCTTC.

The rearrangement links TRBV7-3 to TRBJ2-1, with D uncertain. The CDR3 loop spans 17 amino acids. CDR1 and CDR2 (germline): SGHTA, FQGTGA. V lost 5 bases to trimming and J lost 2 bases, with 19 bases between them. The CDR3 protein is CASSPEIPGPTYNEQFF. As DNA, the CDR3 is TGTGCCAGCAGCCCGGAAATCCCGGGTCCCACCTACAATGAGCAGTTCTTC.

In this sample, this clonotype turned up many times. J is TRBJ2-1 and V is TRBV12-3 or TRBV12-4, with 7 nucleotides matching TRBD2. CDR3 length: 15 amino acids. Unmatched junction bases numbered 0, after V lost 1 base and J lost 0 bases. CDR3 in amino acids: CASSLGGGSYNEQFF. CDR3 DNA sequence: TGTGCCAGCAGTTTAGGCGGGGGCTCCTACAATGAGCAGTTCTTC.

This clonotype was observed at least ten times. V gene TRBV7-2 combines with J gene TRBJ2-3, with D perhaps TRBD2 (5 bases). Trimming removed 0 bases at V and 3 bases at J, with 19 bases between. CDR1 and CDR2 (germline): SGHTA, FQGNSA. The CDR3 covers 18 residues. CDR3 sequence reads: CASSLAGFSGISTDTQYF. CDR3 DNA: TGTGCCAGCAGCTTAGCGGGGTTTTCCGGGATTTCTACAGATACGCAGTATTTT.

The sample holds a few counts of this clonotype. The chain uses TRBV27 and TRBJ2-1, with 9 bases identical to TRBD2. The trim removed 5 bases at V and 4 bases at J, leaving 12 bases unmatched. The CDR3 has 17 residues. Germline lookup yields CDR1 MNHEY and CDR2 SMNVEV (reference sequence). The CDR3 here is CASSMGGSGRPYNEQFF. The CDR3 DNA is TGTGCCAGCAGTATGGGGGGGAGCGGGAGGCCATACAATGAGCAGTTCTTC.

The sample holds a few counts of this clonotype. The genes are TRBV12-3 or TRBV12-4 and TRBJ2-5, with D maybe TRBD2 (5 bases). The CDR3 is made up of 12 amino acids. V lost 6 bases and J 2 bases, leaving 7 bases between the germline ends. The CDR3: CASSAGQETQYF. DNA for the CDR3: TGTGCCAGCAGCGCGGGTCAAGAGACCCAGTACTTC.

This clonotype was counted ten times or more. The chain combines TRBV29-1 with TRBJ2-1, with 8 bases that match TRBD1. Trimming at V came to 5 bases and at J to 8 bases, leaving 11 bases not matched to a gene. Germline-derived CDR1 and CDR2 are SQVTM and ANQGSEA. The CDR3 has 14 amino acids. CDR3 region: CSVPDRDLLDEQFF. The CDR3 coding sequence is TGCAGCGTTCCGGACAGGGACCTCTTGGATGAGCAGTTCTTC.

The chain is built from TRBV20-1 and TRBJ2-1; the D call may be TRBD1 or TRBD2 (5 bases each). The CDR3 runs to 13 residues. V shed 6 bases and J shed 5 bases, with 14 bases lying between them. Germline values: CDR1 DFQATT, CDR2 SNEGSKA (reference sequence). In nucleotides, the CDR3 is TGCAGTGCGGGGCGGGCTTTGAACAATGAGCAGTTCTTC. Amino acids: CSAGRALNNEQFF.

This clonotype has only a few counts. The V gene is TRBV19, the J gene TRBJ1-2; possibly TRBD1 for D (5 bases). The CDR3 covers 14 residues. V lost 0 bases and J 4 bases, leaving 9 bases between the germline ends. In germline, CDR1 is LNHDA, CDR2 SQIVND (reference sequence). CDR3 in DNA: TGTGCCAGTAGTATAGATGAGGGGACCTATGGCTACACCTTC. Its translation: CASSIDEGTYGYTF.

The chain has TRBV4-1 and TRBJ1-1; D perhaps matches TRBD1 (5 bases). Germline CDR1 reads MGHRA; CDR2 reads YSYEKL. Between the trimmed V and J ends, which lost 7 bases and 5 bases, there was a span of 20 bases. The CDR3 has 15 residues. The CDR3 is CASTLQVLFRTEAFF. In DNA, the CDR3 is TGCGCCAGCACCTTACAGGTGCTCTTTCGTACTGAAGCTTTCTTT.

In its sample, this clonotype was seen a few times. The rearrangement joins TRBV7-9 to TRBJ2-4, with 14 nucleotides matching TRBD2. The CDR3 runs to 17 residues. CDR1 is SEHNR, CDR2 FQNEAQ, per germline (reference sequence). Trimming cost V 6 bases and J 5 bases; bases outside gene matches: 9. CDR3 amino acids: CASSQSGTSGGENIQYF. In nucleotides, the CDR3 is TGTGCCAGCAGTCAATCCGGGACTAGCGGGGGAGAAAACATTCAGTACTTC. The complete variable domain, with remaining parts taken from reference TRBV7-9 and TRBJ2-4, reads DTGVSQNPRHKITKRGQNVTFRCDPISEHNRLYWYRQTLGQGPEFLTYFQNEAQLEKSRLLSDRFSAERPKGSFSTLEIQRTEQGDSAMYLCASSQSGTSGGENIQYFGAGTRLSVL.

The chain recombines TRBV6-2 or TRBV6-3 with TRBJ2-1; 9 bases align to TRBD1. CDR3 length: 16 amino acids. Germline CDR1 MNHEY, CDR2 SVGEGT. Unmatched junction bases numbered 6, after V lost 0 bases and J lost 6 bases. The DNA for the CDR3 is TGTGCCAGCAGTTACTCGAAGGGACAGGGCCTCAATGAGCAGTTCTTC. Encoded protein: CASSYSKGQGLNEQFF.

V gene TRBV27 combines with J gene TRBJ1-2; a possible D gene is TRBD1 (6 bases). Trimming removed 6 bases at V and 3 bases at J, with 17 bases between. The CDR3 runs 15 residues. The germline gives CDR1 MNHEY, CDR2 SMNVEV (reference sequence). The CDR3: CASSVSLTGYYGYTF. The CDR3 nucleotides are TGTGCCAGCAGCGTTTCCCTTACAGGGTACTATGGCTACACCTTC.

This clonotype was seen a few times. The chain uses TRBV12-3 or TRBV12-4 and TRBJ2-1; no firm D call. V gave up 4 bases and J gave up 3 bases, with 16 bases separating them. CDR3 length: 16 residues. The CDR3 reads CASSWFLAGYYNEQFF. CDR3 nucleotide sequence: TGTGCCAGCAGTTGGTTTTTGGCAGGTTACTACAATGAGCAGTTCTTC.